These 11 T cell receptor beta chains share one sample of origin, sequenced in a study of cytomegalovirus exposure and HLA in healthy donors. PCR primers comprised 60 Vbeta and 13 Jbeta primers. Here immunoSEQ multiplex PCR was the method, and the copy in TCRdb shows in-frame clones only, minus some. This table has some 250,000 clones, 82% appearing once. Sequenced: PBMCs. The receptors were gathered from a middle-aged woman in good health and CMV-seropositive.

V usage is TRBV9 and J usage is TRBJ2-7; 9 positions agree with TRBD1. This CDR3 is built from 17 residues. V was pared by 3 bases and J by 5 bases, with 15 bases of the junction left unmatched. Germline assignment: CDR1 SGDLS and CDR2 YYNGEE. As DNA, the CDR3 is TGTGCCAGCAGCGGATACCTGGGGGACAGGGACCCCAACGAGCAGTACTTC. Protein product: CASSGYLGDRDPNEQYF. Filled out from reference TRBV9 and TRBJ2-7, the complete variable domain reads DSGVTQTPKHLITATGQRVTLRCSPRSGDLSVYWYQQSLDQGLQFLIQYYNGEERAKGNILERFSAQQFPDLHSELNLSSLELGDSALYFCASSGYLGDRDPNEQYFGPGTRLTVT.

V usage is TRBV6-5 and J usage is TRBJ2-7, with D perhaps matching TRBD1 (6 bases). V lost 6 bases and J lost 2, with 8 bases in between. The CDR3 runs to 12 residues. Germline CDR1 reads MNHEY; CDR2 reads SVGAGI. CDR3 sequence (DNA): TGTGCCAGCAGGGGACACCCCTACGAGCAGTACTTC. Translating gives CASRGHPYEQYF.

Points on this clone: The junction and the germline gene differ at one end; a read error may be behind it. This sequence joins TRBV29-1 and TRBJ2-1, with 8 positions matching TRBD1. The V gene's germline CDR1 is SQVTM and CDR2 ANQGSEA. The CDR3 is 16 residues long. CDR3 DNA: TGCAGCGTTGAACCCCTGGACAGGGAGACCTACAATGGGCAGTTCTTC. Its translation: CSVEPLDRETYNGQFF.

The V gene is TRBV7-2, the J gene TRBJ2-7, with D perhaps TRBD1 (6 bases). The CDR3 totals 15 residues. Germline V lookup: CDR1 SGHTA, CDR2 FQGNSA. The V end was cut by 5 bases, the J end by 3 bases, with 17 bases between. In DNA form, the CDR3 reads TGTGCCAGCAGCCTCGCCGGGACAAAGGTCTACGAGCAGTACTTC. It encodes CASSLAGTKVYEQYF. The full variable domain, its missing parts supplied by reference TRBV7-2 and TRBJ2-7, is GAGVSQSPSNKVTEKGKDVELRCDPISGHTALYWYRQSLGQGLEFLIYFQGNSAPDKSGLPSDRFSAERTGGSVSTLTIQRTQQEDSAVYLCASSLAGTKVYEQYFGPGTRLTVT.

V usage is TRBV21-1 and J usage is TRBJ2-7; TRBD2 is taken as the D call from the table, unchecked against the DNA. TRBV21-1 is marked as a pseudogene. The CDR3 length is 15 residues. CDR3 nucleotide sequence: TGTGCCAGCAGCGCCCCTGGGGGACTGGGGTACGAGCAGTACTTC. Residues: CASSAPGGLGYEQYF.

This clone is a singleton in its sample. This chain links TRBV11-2 with TRBJ2-7; D is perhaps TRBD2 (5 bases). Deletions cut 5 bases from V and 5 bases from J, with 10 bases between. This CDR3 has 12 amino acids. The germline CDR1 and CDR2 sequences are SGHAT and FQNNGV. CDR3 sequence: CASSPGGDEQYF. DNA for the CDR3: TGTGCCAGCAGCCCCGGAGGCGACGAGCAGTACTTC.

This chain links TRBV7-2 with TRBJ1-1, with D possibly matching TRBD1 (6 bases). V dropped 8 bases and J dropped 7 bases, with 20 bases sitting between them. The CDR3 loop spans 14 amino acids. Germline-derived CDR1 and CDR2 are SGHTA and FQGNSA. The CDR3, as DNA: TGTGCCAGCCTGTATACAGGGCTTTTCGGTGAAGCTTTCTTT. It yields the protein CASLYTGLFGEAFF.

The chain joins TRBV30 to TRBJ2-7, with 8 bases lining up with TRBD2. The CDR3 contains 16 residues. V gave up 2 bases and J gave up 3 bases; unmatched junction bases: 12. Germline V gene sequence: CDR1 GTSNPN, CDR2 SVGIG (reference sequence). The CDR3 DNA follows: TGTGCCTGGAGTTCGGGAGGGCATCCAAGCCTCTACGAGCAGTACTTC. This translates into CAWSSGGHPSLYEQYF.

The chain is built from TRBV27 and TRBJ1-1; D is uncertain. The germline V and J ends were trimmed by 0 bases and 6 bases, with 11 bases remaining between them. The CDR3 has 14 amino acids. Per germline, CDR1 MNHEY and CDR2 SMNVEV (reference sequence). Here the CDR3 reads CASSLSRGLAEAFF. The CDR3 DNA follows: TGTGCCAGCAGTTTATCGCGAGGGCTCGCTGAAGCTTTCTTT.

The CDR3, as DNA: TGTGCCAGTAAGGGGTTCCAAGAGACCCAGTACTTC. Encoded protein: CASKGFQETQYF. The rearrangement uses TRBV19 and TRBJ2-5, with a weak D call TRBD1 (5 bases). Trimming pared 7 bases from V and 1 base from J, leaving 7 bases between. Germline loops: CDR1 LNHDA, CDR2 SQIVND (reference sequence). This CDR3 spans 12 amino acids.

Here the CDR3 reads CASRGGAVVYGYTF. For the CDR3, the DNA is TGTGCCAGCAGGGGAGGTGCCGTGGTCTATGGCTACACCTTC. The rearrangement joins TRBV2 to TRBJ1-2; D not resolved. Trimming left V 6 bases short and J 4 bases short, with 15 bases between. Germline lookup yields CDR1 SNHLY and CDR2 FYNNEI. The CDR3 runs 14 residues.